This T cell receptor beta chain was sequenced for a study of T-cell memory formation after mild COVID-19 listed by TCRdb under 2021. Regarding the research as a whole: TCR sequence clusters from the two donors were found to be largely donor specific. In two donors, T-cell clones that expanded and contracted after mild COVID-19 were followed by sequencing TCRalpha and TCRbeta repertoires longitudinally. Two young, previously healthy adult volunteers, one female and one male, were included in the cohort.

This clonotype showed up just a few times. It has no known antigen specificity. No per-base quality is available; no much larger clone lies one base away. CDR1 and CDR2, per the germline V gene, are SQVTM and ANQGSEA. Trimming accounts for 7 bases at V and 2 bases at J, while the number of junction bases matched to no gene is 8. The CDR3 runs 14 amino acids, cysteine and phenylalanine included. The kept DNA is CDR3 alone, 42 bases in frame from the first base. What the authors observed across the whole study: The study included only two mild cases, and larger cohorts that include severe cases with pre-infection samples were judged to be necessary. SARS-CoV-2 specificity was not confirmed for the second-wave clones peaking on day 37. Some responding clones were detected in pre-infection memory, which suggested that pre-existing cross-reactive memory T cells had joined the SARS-CoV-2 response. Contracting CD4+ clones were found mainly in CM and EM memory subsets, while CD8+ clones were enriched in EMRA. From day 15 to 85, contracting clones showed balanced CD4/CD8 phenotypes, whereas a second wave of clones that expanded from day 15 to 37 leaned towards CD4+.

PBMCs were isolated by Ficoll-Paque density gradient centrifugation. The sample was run on an Illumina NovaSeq 6000. TCRalpha and TCRbeta cDNA libraries were constructed by 5'RACE with constant-segment primers, with sample barcodes and unique molecular identifiers being introduced. Trizol reagent was used to extract RNA from every sample. The libraries were amplified in two PCR steps, and the second step added a second sample barcode and Illumina TruSeq adapters. Libraries were sequenced on an Illumina NovaSeq with 2 x 150 bp paired-end reads. As for the original processing: The reads were demultiplexed and collapsed into UMI-guided consensus sequences using migec v1.2.7. With mixcr v2.1.11, UMI consensuses were aligned to TRA and TRB V and J templates and assembled into clonotypes. A clonotype was counted as expanded or contracted only when both edgeR and NoisET called the clonotype significant, with the noise models trained on biological replicates. edgeR calls used a false discovery rate-adjusted p below 0.01 and a log2 fold-change threshold of 1. PCA with hierarchical clustering of max-normalized trajectories of the 1000 most abundant clonotypes was used as exploratory dynamics analysis. The CD4 or CD8 phenotype of responding clones was assigned using the separately sequenced CD4+ and CD8+ repertoires. TCRdb redid the processing of the public reads, applying fastp at Q25 and MiXCR, and retained in-frame beta chains. Rows are combined by CDR3 protein, so each entry shows the most common genes and DNA. TCRdb's processing, not the authors', yielded these V and J calls. In all, the sample holds 540,000 or so distinct CDR3 sequences, and around 21% of those were seen once. About an eighth of the sample rests with the top ten.

This clonotype originated in an adult woman who had mild COVID-19 (a few samples of this study predate the infection). The sample titles of this study are shuffled in the database, so cell type and time point are left out; the donor was told from shared clones. This sequence uses TRBV29-1 and TRBJ1-3; 7 nucleotides in the junction match TRBD1. The source material was PBMCs or a T cell subset sorted from them (not recorded which). The sequenced DNA is TGCAGCGCCTTGACAGGGACCACTGGAAACACCATATATTTT. Its coded protein is CSALTGTTGNTIYF.